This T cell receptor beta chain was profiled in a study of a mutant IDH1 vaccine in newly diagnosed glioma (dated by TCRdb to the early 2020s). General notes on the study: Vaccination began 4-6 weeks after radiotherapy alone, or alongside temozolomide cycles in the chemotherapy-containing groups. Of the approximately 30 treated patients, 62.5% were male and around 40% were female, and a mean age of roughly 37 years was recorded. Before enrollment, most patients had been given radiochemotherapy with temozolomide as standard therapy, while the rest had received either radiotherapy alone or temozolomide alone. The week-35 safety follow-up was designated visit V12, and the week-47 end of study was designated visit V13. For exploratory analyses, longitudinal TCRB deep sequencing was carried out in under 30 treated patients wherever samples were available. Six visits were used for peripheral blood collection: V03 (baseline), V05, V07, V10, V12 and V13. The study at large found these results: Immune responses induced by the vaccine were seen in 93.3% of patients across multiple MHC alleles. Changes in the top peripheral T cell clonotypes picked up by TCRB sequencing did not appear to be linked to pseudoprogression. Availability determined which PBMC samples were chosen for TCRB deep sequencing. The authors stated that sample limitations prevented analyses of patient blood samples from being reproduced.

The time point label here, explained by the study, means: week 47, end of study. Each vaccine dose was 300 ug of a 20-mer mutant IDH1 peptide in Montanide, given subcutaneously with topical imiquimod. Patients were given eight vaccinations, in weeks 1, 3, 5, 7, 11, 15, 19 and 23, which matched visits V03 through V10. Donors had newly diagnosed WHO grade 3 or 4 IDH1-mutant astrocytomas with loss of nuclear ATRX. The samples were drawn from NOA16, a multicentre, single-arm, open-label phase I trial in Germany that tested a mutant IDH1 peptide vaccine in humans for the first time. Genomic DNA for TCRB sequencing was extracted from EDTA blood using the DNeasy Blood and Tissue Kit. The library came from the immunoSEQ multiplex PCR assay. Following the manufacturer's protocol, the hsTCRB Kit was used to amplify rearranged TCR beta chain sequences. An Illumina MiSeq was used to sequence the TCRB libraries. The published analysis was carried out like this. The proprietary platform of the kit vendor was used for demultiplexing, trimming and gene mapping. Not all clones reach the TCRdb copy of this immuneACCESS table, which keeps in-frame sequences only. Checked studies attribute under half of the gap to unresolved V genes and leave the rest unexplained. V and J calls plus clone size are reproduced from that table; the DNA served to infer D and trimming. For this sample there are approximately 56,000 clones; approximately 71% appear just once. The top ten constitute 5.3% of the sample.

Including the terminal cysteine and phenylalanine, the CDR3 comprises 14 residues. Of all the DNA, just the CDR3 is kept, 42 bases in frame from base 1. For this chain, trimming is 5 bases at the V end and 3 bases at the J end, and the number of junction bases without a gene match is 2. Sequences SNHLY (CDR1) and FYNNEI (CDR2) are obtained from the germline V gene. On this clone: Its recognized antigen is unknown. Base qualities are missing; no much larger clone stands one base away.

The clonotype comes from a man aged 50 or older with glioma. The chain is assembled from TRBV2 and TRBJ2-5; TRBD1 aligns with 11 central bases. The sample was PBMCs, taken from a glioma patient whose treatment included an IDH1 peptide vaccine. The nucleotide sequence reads TGTGCCAGCAGTAGGGACAGGGGGGAAGAGACCCAGTACTTC. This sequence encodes CASSRDRGEETQYF. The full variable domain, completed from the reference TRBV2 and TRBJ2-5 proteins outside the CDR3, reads EPEVTQTPSHQVTQMGQEVILRCVPISNHLYFYWYRQILGQKVEFLVSFYNNEISEKSEIFDDQFSVERPDGSNFTLKIRSTKLEDSAMYFCASSRDRGEETQYFGPGTRLLVL.